The T cell receptor beta chain under discussion was sequenced for a study of CD8+ T cells in alopecia areata. Study-wide results and limits: One nonresponder leaves baseline CD8+ expansion's link to response uncertain. Besides other cells, scalp samples also yield sequences of resident alphabeta T cells from normal skin.

For this clone: What it recognizes is unknown.

TCR sequencing used cDNA made by reverse transcription of extracted RNA. Method: immunoSEQ multiplex PCR; TCRdb's copy keeps in-frame clones and lacks some. Altogether 150,000 to 200,000 clones are present, approximately 57% being singletons, with the ten largest covering under 1.2%. Indicated treatment: oral pan-JAK inhibitor, 5-10 mg twice daily. Both peripheral blood and punch biopsies of lesional scalp skin were obtained from patients who had alopecia areata. Per germline, CDR1 LNHNV and CDR2 YYDKDF (reference sequence). Trimming stripped 10 bases from V and 0 bases from J, with 12 bases between. This CDR3 is 13 amino acids long.

The rearrangement joins TRBV15 to TRBJ1-1; no clear D gene. The input for sequencing was CD4+ T cells sorted from blood, taken at week 24, from a patient treated with tofacitinib. The TCR sequence derives from a human donor with alopecia areata. The CDR3 sequence: CAISHLMNTEAFF. CDR3 nucleotide sequence: TGTGCCATCAGTCACCTCATGAACACTGAAGCTTTCTTT.